Below are 18 T cell receptor beta chains sequenced from a single sample in a study of T cell responses to AZD1222 COVID-19 vaccine. TCRdb's copy holds only in-frame clones and misses some; the assay was immunoSEQ multiplex PCR. The table includes about 170,000 clones, roughly nine tenths detected once. Sequenced here: peripheral blood, sampled on day 0 of AZD1222 vaccination. The receptors shown here come from an adult in good health.

The rearrangement links TRBV5-1 to TRBJ2-5; D unclear. This CDR3 is built from 14 residues. The V gene lost 0 bases and the J gene lost 2 bases, with 8 bases spanning the gap. Germline lookup yields CDR1 SGHRS and CDR2 YFSETQ. The CDR3 loop reads CASSLVVGQETQYF. The CDR3 DNA is TGCGCCAGCAGCTTGGTGGTGGGGCAAGAGACCCAGTACTTC.

CDR3 coding DNA: TGCGCCAGCAGCTTGGCACAAAACTCTGGAAACACCATATATTTT. Translation gives CASSLAQNSGNTIYF. This rearrangement joins TRBV5-1 to TRBJ1-3; D not resolved. CDR3 size: 15 residues. The ends were cut back, 0 bases at V and 0 bases at J, with 7 bases in the middle. Germline V lookup: CDR1 SGHRS, CDR2 YFSETQ.

The chain couples TRBV11-2 to TRBJ2-5, with unresolved D. This CDR3 region has 12 residues. The V end lost 4 bases, the J end lost 1 base, and 4 bases lay between the germline ends. Looked up from germline, CDR1 is SGHAT and CDR2 is FQNNGV. The CDR3 region is CASSSSQETQYF. The DNA for the CDR3 is TGTGCCAGCAGCTCCTCCCAAGAGACCCAGTACTTC.

The V call is TRBV3-1 (or the pseudogene TRBV3-2), the J call TRBJ2-3, with a tentative D call TRBD2 (6 bases). The germline gives CDR1 LGHDT, CDR2 YNNKEL (reference sequence). The CDR3 is made up of 17 amino acids. V gave up 1 base and J gave up 2 bases, with 16 bases separating them. CDR3 in DNA: TGTGCCAGCAGCCAAGTTCGCACTAGCCTACCCACAGATACGCAGTATTTT. It codes for CASSQVRTSLPTDTQYF.

V is TRBV11-2 and J is TRBJ1-6, with 8 nucleotides matching TRBD1. Germline V CDR1 and CDR2: SGHAT, FQNNGV. The CDR3 has 19 residues. The junction had 11 bases not matched to a gene; V was cut back by 0 bases and J by 4 bases. The CDR3 spells CASSLEGGAGGEYNSPLHF. CDR3 nucleotide sequence: TGTGCCAGCAGCTTAGAGGGCGGGGCAGGGGGCGAATATAATTCACCCCTCCACTTT.

The rearrangement links TRBV3-1 (or the pseudogene TRBV3-2) to TRBJ2-6; D is unresolved. Germline V gene sequence: CDR1 LGHDT, CDR2 YNNKEL (reference sequence). CDR3 size: 14 residues. The germline V and J ends were trimmed by 0 bases and 2 bases, with 2 bases remaining between them. The CDR3 DNA sequence: TGTGCCAGCAGCCAAGAGCCTGGGGCCAACGTCCTGACTTTC. Amino acid sequence: CASSQEPGANVLTF.

The chain has TRBV19 and TRBJ2-1, with TRBD1 as a possible D gene (5 bases). The germline V gene has CDR1 LNHDA and CDR2 SQIVND (reference sequence). The CDR3 runs to 12 residues. Trimming stripped 5 bases from V and 8 bases from J, with 10 bases between. CDR3 in amino acids: CASSLTGDEQFF. The CDR3 DNA is TGTGCCAGTAGTTTAACAGGCGATGAGCAGTTCTTC.

CDR3 nucleotide sequence: TGCAGCGTTGAGGGCAACACGCGAGATGGCTACACCTTC. Amino acid sequence: CSVEGNTRDGYTF. The rearrangement joins TRBV29-1 to TRBJ1-2; the D is unclear. The length of the CDR3 is 13 residues. V was shortened by 3 bases and J by 6 bases, with 14 bases between the two germline ends. In germline, CDR1 is SQVTM, CDR2 ANQGSEA.

The chain employs TRBV11-2 and TRBJ1-2; weak D call: TRBD1 (6 bases). V was shortened by 0 bases and J by 6 bases, with 8 bases between the two germline ends. The germline V gene encodes CDR1 SGHAT and CDR2 FQNNGV. The CDR3 has 13 amino acids. DNA for the CDR3: TGTGCCAGCAGCTTAGATTGGGGGCATGGCTACACCTTC. Translation: CASSLDWGHGYTF.

The chain uses TRBV28 and TRBJ2-5, with D unresolved. The CDR3 extends over 15 amino acids. The V gene's germline CDR1 is MDHEN and CDR2 SYDVKM. Trimming pared 4 bases from V and 4 bases from J, leaving 16 bases between. CDR3 nucleotide sequence: TGTGCCAGCAGTTCCAACTTACTTGGGCTAGAGACCCAGTACTTC. Translated, it gives CASSSNLLGLETQYF.

This clone was detected once. The chain carries TRBV7-3 and TRBJ1-4; D ambiguous. V shed 0 bases and J shed 6 bases, with 5 bases lying between them. This CDR3 is built from 13 residues. CDR1 SGHTA and CDR2 FQGTGA come from the germline V gene. CDR3 region: CASSLTVDEKLFF. The CDR3 region has the DNA TGTGCCAGCAGCTTAACGGTGGATGAAAAACTGTTTTTT.

The chain employs TRBV7-3 and TRBJ1-1; TRBD1 might be the D (6 bases). Germline V gene data show CDR1 as SGHTA and CDR2 as FQGTGA. The CDR3 has 13 amino acids. Trimming shortened V by 5 bases and J by 1 base, and 8 bases separated the two germline ends. For the CDR3, the DNA is TGTGCCAGCAGCAAACAGGGGAACACTGAAGCTTTCTTT. The encoded protein is CASSKQGNTEAFF.

The V call is TRBV30, the J call TRBJ2-3, with 12 bases that match TRBD2. Germline CDR1 and CDR2: GTSNPN and SVGIG (reference sequence). The CDR3 runs to 15 residues. The trim removed 4 bases at V and 1 base at J, leaving 3 bases unmatched. CDR3 DNA: TGTGCCTGGACTAGCGGGGGGGTGGGCACAGATACGCAGTATTTT. This translates into CAWTSGGVGTDTQYF.

This chain links TRBV6-2 or TRBV6-3 with TRBJ2-1, with 8 bases aligning to TRBD2. The CDR3 totals 16 residues. V shed 5 bases, J shed 1 base, and the junction held 7 bases outside the gene matches. Germline V CDR1 and CDR2: MNHEY, SVGEGT. CDR3 region: CASSPDRGGSYNEQFF. The CDR3 DNA is TGTGCCAGCAGTCCCGACCGGGGGGGGTCCTACAATGAGCAGTTCTTC.

This clone is a singleton in its sample. The rearrangement joins TRBV2 to TRBJ1-5; 7 bases line up with TRBD1. The V segment lost 6 bases and the J segment 1 base; nucleotides outside the gene matches: 6. Germline CDR1 reads SNHLY; CDR2 reads FYNNEI. The CDR3 is made up of 15 amino acids. The DNA for the CDR3 is TGTGCCAGCAGCACGACAGGGCTCAGCAATCAGCCCCAGCATTTT. Translated, it gives CASSTTGLSNQPQHF.

The chain has TRBV27 and TRBJ1-4, with 12 bases matching TRBD1. Germline V lookup: CDR1 MNHEY, CDR2 SMNVEV (reference sequence). The CDR3 is made up of 19 amino acids. Losses at the gene ends were 7 bases for V and 12 bases for J; bases not matched to a gene: 24. The CDR3 loop reads CASTFMTRWDRGLVVELFF. CDR3 coding DNA: TGTGCCAGCACCTTCATGACCCGATGGGACAGGGGGCTTGTGGTGGAACTGTTTTTT.

The V gene is TRBV7-2, the J gene TRBJ1-5; no definite D call. Germline V gene lookup returns CDR1 SGHTA and CDR2 FQGNSA. Trimming removed 6 bases from V and 6 bases from J, with 15 bases in between. The CDR3 is 14 residues long. The CDR3 DNA reads as TGTGCCAGCAGTCTTCCACCACTAGGTCAGCCCCAGCATTTT. Protein: CASSLPPLGQPQHF.

The rearrangement uses TRBV6-5 and TRBJ1-2; 10 bases match TRBD1. This CDR3 spans 14 amino acids. V lost 2 bases, J lost 5 bases, and 2 bases stayed unmatched. The germline CDR1 and CDR2 sequences are MNHEY and SVGAGI. Here the CDR3 DNA reads TGTGCCAGCAGTTACGGGGGACAGGGGTATGGCTACACCTTC. Protein: CASSYGGQGYGYTF.